Below, 32 T cell receptor beta chains from the same sample are listed, as sequenced in a study of blood T cell repertoires in COVID-19. The data were produced by immunoSEQ multiplex PCR, yet TCRdb's version contains in-frame clones alone and is incomplete. The sample lists about 34,000 clones; 60% to 80% were seen once. Sequenced material: peripheral blood. These TCRs come from a man older than 75 with active or convalescent COVID-19.

This clone was observed once. The chain recombines TRBV19 with TRBJ2-2; D might be TRBD1 (6 bases). The ends were cut back, 5 bases at V and 6 bases at J, with 22 bases in the middle. The CDR3 is 17 amino acids. Germline V CDR1 and CDR2: LNHDA, SQIVND (reference sequence). For the CDR3, the DNA is TGTGCCAGTAGTCCGTCGGCCTTCCGAAGGGGGTCCGGGGAGCTGTTTTTT. The encoded protein is CASSPSAFRRGSGELFF. The variable domain in full, with the rest retrieved from reference TRBV19 and TRBJ2-2, is DGGITQSPKYLFRKEGQNVTLSCEQNLNHDAMYWYRQDPGQGLRLIYYSQIVNDFQKGDIAEGYSVSREKKESFPLTVTSAQKNPTAFYLCASSPSAFRRGSGELFFGEGSRLTVL.

The chain combines TRBV28 with TRBJ2-1; tentatively, D is TRBD2 (6 bases). Germline V gene sequence: CDR1 MDHEN, CDR2 SYDVKM. The CDR3 is made up of 15 amino acids. The germline V and J ends were trimmed by 3 bases and 5 bases, with 14 bases remaining between them. The CDR3 protein is CASSFRRGWNNEQFF. In nucleotides, the CDR3 is TGTGCCAGCAGTTTTCGGCGGGGATGGAACAATGAGCAGTTCTTC.

This clone was counted only a few times. The rearrangement uses TRBV28 and TRBJ1-2; 9 nucleotides line up with TRBD1. Germline CDR1 MDHEN, CDR2 SYDVKM. The CDR3 is 16 amino acids. With V trimmed by 4 bases and J by 11 bases, 17 bases remained unmatched. CDR3 coding DNA: TGTGCCAGCAGTTCATCCAACCCGGGACAGGGATTCGCATACACCTTC. Its protein product is CASSSSNPGQGFAYTF.

This CDR3 reads CASSLGQGYSYEQYF. CDR3 bases: TGTGCCAGCAGCTTGGGACAGGGGTACTCCTACGAGCAGTACTTC. This rearrangement joins TRBV5-5 to TRBJ2-7; 8 bases align to TRBD1. The germline CDR1 and CDR2 sequences are SGHKS and YYEKEE (reference sequence). The CDR3 is 15 residues long. Germline trimming cut 0 bases from V and 0 bases from J; bases unmatched to any gene: 2.

This clone was found once. The rearrangement uses TRBV7-2 and TRBJ1-4; TRBD1 is a possible D gene (5 bases). The CDR3 contains 14 residues. The germline V and J ends were trimmed by 1 base and 7 bases, with 10 bases remaining between them. Germline CDR1 is SGHTA and CDR2 is FQGNSA. The CDR3 DNA reads as TGTGCCAGCAGCTTAGGACAGAGAACTGAAAAACTGTTTTTT. Amino acid sequence: CASSLGQRTEKLFF.

CDR3 nucleotides: TGTGCCAGCAGCTTAGGCTCGGAGGGTGTGCAGTATTTT. It specifies CASSLGSEGVQYF. This chain joins TRBV7-2 and TRBJ2-3; maybe TRBD2 (6 bases). Between the trimmed V and J ends, which lost 1 base and 11 bases, there was a span of 13 bases. Germline CDR1 SGHTA, CDR2 FQGNSA. This CDR3 region has 13 residues.

The V gene is TRBV6-5, the J gene TRBJ1-2, with D possibly matching TRBD1 (5 bases). CDR1 MNHEY and CDR2 SVGAGI come from the germline V gene. V dropped 8 bases and J dropped 7 bases, with 8 bases sitting between them. The CDR3 is made up of 10 amino acids. The CDR3 DNA reads as TGTGCCAGCGGGGACTTTGGCTACACCTTC. Translated, it gives CASGDFGYTF.

This clone was seen a few times. V and J are TRBV27 and TRBJ2-7; perhaps TRBD1 as D (6 bases). V lost 5 bases, J lost 2 bases, and 10 bases lay in between. The CDR3 contains 13 residues. Germline lookup yields CDR1 MNHEY and CDR2 SMNVEV (reference sequence). CDR3 sequence (DNA): TGTGCCAGCAGTGACTGGGGGCCCTACGAGCAGTACTTC. It encodes CASSDWGPYEQYF.

This clone has a handful of counts. The chain joins TRBV28 to TRBJ2-7, with a weak D call TRBD1 (5 bases). The CDR3 spans 15 residues. Trimming left V 2 bases short and J 0 bases short, with 11 bases between. Germline V gene sequence: CDR1 MDHEN, CDR2 SYDVKM. Written as DNA, the CDR3 is TGTGCCAGCAGTTTAGTAGGGGCCAACTCCTACGAGCAGTACTTC. Translation: CASSLVGANSYEQYF.

The chain is built from TRBV7-9 and TRBJ2-1, with D perhaps TRBD1 (6 bases). Germline V gives CDR1 SEHNR, CDR2 FQNEAQ (reference sequence). V lost 5 bases and J 8 bases, leaving 13 bases between the germline ends. This CDR3 contains 13 residues. CDR3 residues: CASSPWGRDEQFF. The CDR3 region has the DNA TGTGCCAGCAGCCCCTGGGGGCGCGATGAGCAGTTCTTC.

The chain uses TRBV7-6 and TRBJ2-7, with 9 nucleotides matching TRBD2. Germline V gene data show CDR1 as SGHVS and CDR2 as FNYEAQ. The CDR3 totals 15 residues. V lost 5 bases, J lost 3 bases, and 8 bases stayed unmatched. CDR3 amino acids: CASSPTPSGNYEQYF. The CDR3 DNA is TGTGCCAGCAGCCCCACTCCTAGCGGGAACTACGAGCAGTACTTC.

The chain combines TRBV27 with TRBJ2-2; TRBD1 matches at 11 bases. The CDR3 has 16 residues. In germline, CDR1 is MNHEY, CDR2 SMNVEV (reference sequence). V was pared by 8 bases and J by 4 bases, with 9 bases of the junction left unmatched. CDR3 loop: CASCQAGTGGTGELFF. The CDR3, as DNA: TGTGCCAGCTGTCAGGCCGGGACAGGGGGCACCGGGGAGCTGTTTTTT.

The gene calls are TRBV27 and TRBJ1-1, with a possible D match to TRBD1 (6 bases). The germline V gene encodes CDR1 MNHEY and CDR2 SMNVEV (reference sequence). The CDR3 loop spans 17 amino acids. Trimming took 4 bases from V and 0 from J, leaving 18 bases between them. CDR3 in DNA: TGTGCCAGCAGTTCCACCTCCAGGGGTCTCATGAACACTGAAGCTTTCTTT. It codes for CASSSTSRGLMNTEAFF.

V and J are TRBV6-5 and TRBJ2-7; TRBD1 matches 9 bases. This CDR3 comprises 13 residues. V dropped 4 bases and J dropped 7; count of bases not matched to a gene: 5. The germline V gene has CDR1 MNHEY and CDR2 SVGAGI. The CDR3 loop reads CASSSWTGEEQYF. CDR3 in DNA: TGTGCCAGCAGTTCCTGGACAGGGGAGGAGCAGTACTTC.

The chain recombines TRBV5-1 with TRBJ2-5; D may be TRBD2 (5 bases). There are 13 residues in the CDR3. CDR1 SGHRS and CDR2 YFSETQ come from the germline V gene. Trimming removed 0 bases from V and 4 bases from J, with 7 bases in between. CDR3 amino acids: CASSLGGGETQYF. The CDR3 region has the DNA TGCGCCAGCAGCTTGGGTGGAGGAGAGACCCAGTACTTC.

The chain uses TRBV28 and TRBJ2-1; TRBD2 matches at 9 bases. CDR3 length: 14 amino acids. Trimming at V came to 3 bases and at J to 6 bases, leaving 3 bases not matched to a gene. The germline V gene encodes CDR1 MDHEN and CDR2 SYDVKM. The CDR3 loop is CASSFLAGTNEQFF. CDR3 sequence (DNA): TGTGCCAGCAGTTTCCTAGCGGGAACCAATGAGCAGTTCTTC.

The V call is TRBV19, the J call TRBJ2-2; 7 bases match TRBD1. The CDR3 loop spans 15 amino acids. Trimming at V came to 4 bases and at J to 3 bases, leaving 5 bases not matched to a gene. The germline gives CDR1 LNHDA, CDR2 SQIVND (reference sequence). The CDR3: CASSTGGIDTGELFF. In nucleotides, the CDR3 is TGTGCCAGTAGTACAGGGGGTATAGACACCGGGGAGCTGTTTTTT.

CDR3 loop: CASNSLQGSNEQYF. The CDR3 DNA reads TGTGCCAGCAACTCCCTACAGGGGAGTAACGAGCAGTACTTC. The J gene is TRBJ2-7, the V gene TRBV27; 7 bases line up with TRBD1. The CDR3 runs to 14 residues. The junction had 11 bases not matched to a gene; V was cut back by 7 bases and J by 5 bases. Germline V gene sequence: CDR1 MNHEY, CDR2 SMNVEV (reference sequence).

V gene TRBV5-1 combines with J gene TRBJ1-4; D gene unclear. Trimming left V 2 bases short and J 6 bases short, with 8 bases between. From germline, CDR1 is SGHRS and CDR2 YFSETQ. The CDR3 runs 13 residues. The CDR3 is CASSFDIYEKLFF. The CDR3 DNA sequence: TGCGCCAGCAGCTTTGACATCTATGAAAAACTGTTTTTT.

This chain joins TRBV3-1 (or the pseudogene TRBV3-2) and TRBJ2-7; D perhaps matches TRBD2 (7 bases). The V end was cut by 1 base, the J end by 4 bases, with 14 bases between. The CDR3 is 15 residues long. Germline-derived CDR1 and CDR2 are LGHDT and YNNKEL (reference sequence). The CDR3 DNA sequence: TGTGCCAGCAGCCAAGCAGGGGAGGGTTGGTACGAGCAGTACTTC. Protein: CASSQAGEGWYEQYF.

The genes are TRBV7-6 and TRBJ1-5; the D gene is possibly TRBD1 (6 bases). Germline assignment: CDR1 SGHVS and CDR2 FNYEAQ. Trimming took off 1 base at V and 0 bases at J, with 10 bases between the two ends. This CDR3 has 16 residues. CDR3 nucleotide sequence: TGTGCCAGCAGCTTAGGCCAGGGGTATAGCAATCAGCCCCAGCATTTT. Protein product: CASSLGQGYSNQPQHF.

J is TRBJ1-5 and V is TRBV28; 8 positions agree with TRBD1. The J segment lost 1 base and the V segment lost 1 base, leaving 0 bases of the junction unmatched. In germline, CDR1 is MDHEN, CDR2 SYDVKM. The CDR3 runs to 15 residues. CDR3 amino acids: CASSLYRGSNQPQHF. DNA for the CDR3: TGTGCCAGCAGTTTATACAGGGGGAGCAATCAGCCCCAGCATTTT.

V gene TRBV15 combines with J gene TRBJ2-6; no reliable D call. V was shortened by 7 bases and J by 0 bases, with 4 bases between the two germline ends. In germline, CDR1 is LNHNV, CDR2 YYDKDF (reference sequence). CDR3 length: 13 amino acids. The CDR3 here is CATIRSGANVLTF. The CDR3 DNA reads as TGTGCCACCATCCGCTCTGGGGCCAACGTCCTGACTTTC.

The chain links TRBV9 to TRBJ2-3; tentative D call: TRBD2 (6 bases). Trimming shortened V by 0 bases and J by 1 base, and 18 bases separated the two germline ends. Germline CDR1 SGDLS, CDR2 YYNGEE. CDR3 length: 18 amino acids. This CDR3 reads CASSVDGTVTFGTDTQYF. CDR3 DNA: TGTGCCAGCAGCGTAGATGGGACTGTAACCTTCGGCACAGATACGCAGTATTTT.

The rearrangement uses TRBV4-3 and TRBJ1-3, with TRBD1 matching 10 bases. The CDR3 length is 16 residues. The germline gives CDR1 LGHNA, CDR2 YSLEER. The V segment lost 5 bases and the J segment 4 bases; nucleotides outside the gene matches: 8. The CDR3 reads CASSYRDRGSGNTIYF. The CDR3, as DNA: TGCGCCAGCAGCTACCGGGACAGGGGTTCAGGAAACACCATATATTTT.

The V and J genes are TRBV7-6 and TRBJ1-2, with D tentatively TRBD1 (6 bases). This CDR3 contains 15 residues. CDR1 and CDR2 (germline): SGHVS, FNYEAQ. Trimming left V 5 bases short and J 4 bases short, with 17 bases between. CDR3 nucleotides: TGTGCCAGCAGCCAGGGGCTAGGGGATTTCTATGGCTACACCTTC. It encodes CASSQGLGDFYGYTF.

This clone was found a few times. The chain has TRBV11-2 and TRBJ2-3, with 10 bases matching TRBD2. Trimming cost V 1 base and J 3 bases; bases outside gene matches: 4. Looked up from germline, CDR1 is SGHAT and CDR2 is FQNNGV. The CDR3 is 16 residues long. This CDR3 is CASSLAGTSVTDTQYF. The CDR3 bases are TGTGCCAGCAGCTTAGCCGGGACTAGCGTTACAGATACGCAGTATTTT.

This clone was found once. This chain uses TRBV7-9 with TRBJ1-1; D gene ambiguous. Germline lookup yields CDR1 SEHNR and CDR2 FQNEAQ (reference sequence). V was cut by 4 bases and J by 3 bases, with 9 bases left in between. The CDR3 has 13 amino acids. CDR3 residues: CASSSAVDTEAFF. The CDR3 DNA follows: TGTGCCAGCAGCTCTGCAGTCGACACTGAAGCTTTCTTT.

The chain links TRBV6-5 to TRBJ1-4; 11 bases align to TRBD1. Germline V gene lookup returns CDR1 MNHEY and CDR2 SVGAGI. This CDR3 comprises 15 residues. Unmatched junction bases numbered 6, after V lost 6 bases and J lost 6 bases. As DNA, the CDR3 is TGTGCCAGCAGCACCGGGACAGGGGGATATGAAAAACTGTTTTTT. As protein: CASSTGTGGYEKLFF.

The V call is TRBV6-6, the J call TRBJ2-1; 10 positions match TRBD2. Germline V gene lookup returns CDR1 MNHNY and CDR2 SVGAGI (reference sequence). The CDR3 totals 18 residues. V trimming: 5 bases; J trimming: 4 bases; junction bases outside the gene matches: 14. CDR3: CASSLGPLAGEVYNEQFF. The DNA for the CDR3 is TGTGCCAGCAGTCTGGGCCCCCTAGCGGGAGAGGTGTACAATGAGCAGTTCTTC.

This chain joins TRBV5-1 and TRBJ2-3; 8 nucleotides align to TRBD1. Germline V gene data show CDR1 as SGHRS and CDR2 as YFSETQ. This CDR3 has 18 residues. J gave up 2 bases and V 2 bases, and 13 bases lay outside the gene matches. CDR3 sequence: CASSFSGQGAMHTDTQYF. CDR3 nucleotides: TGCGCCAGCAGCTTCAGTGGTCAGGGGGCGATGCACACAGATACGCAGTATTTT.

The chain carries TRBV20-1 and TRBJ1-2; D is possibly TRBD1 (5 bases). Trimming cost V 3 bases and J 5 bases, with 16 bases left between them. The CDR3 has 14 amino acids. Germline V CDR1 and CDR2: DFQATT, SNEGSKA (reference sequence). This CDR3 is CSASQRGGEYGYTF. Here the CDR3 DNA reads TGCAGTGCTAGTCAGCGCGGAGGGGAATATGGCTACACCTTC.